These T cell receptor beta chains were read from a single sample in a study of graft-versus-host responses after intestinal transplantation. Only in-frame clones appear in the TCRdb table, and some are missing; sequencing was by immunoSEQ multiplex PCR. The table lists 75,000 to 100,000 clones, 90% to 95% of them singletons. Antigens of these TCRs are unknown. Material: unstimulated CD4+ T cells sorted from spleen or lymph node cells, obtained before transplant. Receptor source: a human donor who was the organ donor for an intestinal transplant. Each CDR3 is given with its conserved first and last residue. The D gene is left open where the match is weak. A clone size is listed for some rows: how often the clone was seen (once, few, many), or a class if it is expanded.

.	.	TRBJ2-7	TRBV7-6	CASSLGYKYEQYF
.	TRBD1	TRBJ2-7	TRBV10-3	CASGTGGLYEQYF
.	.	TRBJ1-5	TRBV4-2	CASSQSQDSFNQPQHF
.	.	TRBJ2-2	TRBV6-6	CASSQQGAGELFF
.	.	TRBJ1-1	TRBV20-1	CSAWRDAEAFF
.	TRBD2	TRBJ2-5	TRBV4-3	CASSPTLSSGGGETQYF
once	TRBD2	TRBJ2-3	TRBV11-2	CASSTPSGGRADTQYF
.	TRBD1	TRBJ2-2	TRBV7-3	CASSAKGGSGELFF
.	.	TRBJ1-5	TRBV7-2	CASSLGQSYQPQHF
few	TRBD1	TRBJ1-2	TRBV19	CASSPRDRRVLGYTF
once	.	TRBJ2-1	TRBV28	CASTPTRGQPPNEQFF
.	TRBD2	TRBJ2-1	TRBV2	CASSEAGGGAYNEQFF
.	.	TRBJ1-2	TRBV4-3	CASSQDWTIDGYGYTF
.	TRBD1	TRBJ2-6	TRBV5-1	CASSLDRGSGANVLTF
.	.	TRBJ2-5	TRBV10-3	CAIRASNAEQYF
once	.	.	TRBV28	CASIPARRLYEQYF
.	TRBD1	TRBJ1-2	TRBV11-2	CASSLVTGSYGYTF
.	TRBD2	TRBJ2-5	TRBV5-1	CASSWGGKETQYF
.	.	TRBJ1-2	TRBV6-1	CASSETGGYGYTF
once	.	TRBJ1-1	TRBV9	CASSVAVDTEAFF
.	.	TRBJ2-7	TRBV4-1	CASSQYNRESYEQYF
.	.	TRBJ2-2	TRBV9	CASSVEAGRELFF